The 8 T cell receptor beta chains below all came from one sample that was sequenced in a study of Ad26.COV2.S vaccination and SARS-CoV-2 variants. As to treatment: over 15 received Ad26.COV2.S at low or high dose, single or two shots; 5 received placebo; per-sample allocation not given. Collection of samples fell on day 63 after the first vaccine or placebo injection. Generated by immunoSEQ multiplex PCR, the TCRdb table keeps only in-frame clones and is missing some. The sample shows hundreds of thousands of clones, about four fifths of them seen only once. This sample comprised peripheral blood, obtained in a trial of Ad26.COV2.S vaccine versus placebo. The receptors derive from a person between 18 and 59 years old who received the Ad26.COV2.S COVID-19 vaccine or a placebo.

V usage is TRBV20-1 and J usage is TRBJ2-3; D unclear. V lost 0 bases and J lost 5, with 3 bases in between. Germline CDR1 reads DFQATT; CDR2 reads SNEGSKA (reference sequence). This CDR3 has 11 residues. This chain's CDR3 is CSARDLDTQYF. The CDR3 nucleotides are TGCAGTGCTAGAGACCTAGATACGCAGTATTTT.

The V gene is TRBV6-2 or TRBV6-3, the J gene TRBJ1-1; possible D gene TRBD1, 5 bases. This CDR3 region has 13 residues. Germline CDR1 MNHEY, CDR2 SVGEGT. Trimming took 2 bases from V and 9 from J, leaving 13 bases between them. The CDR3 reads CASSYTSRVQAFF. CDR3 nucleotide sequence: TGTGCCAGCAGTTACACTAGCAGGGTCCAAGCTTTCTTT.

V is TRBV5-5 and J is TRBJ1-1; 7 positions match TRBD1. Trimming cost V 2 bases and J 3 bases; bases outside gene matches: 1. Germline assignment: CDR1 SGHKS and CDR2 YYEKEE (reference sequence). The CDR3 covers 13 residues. CDR3 sequence (DNA): TGTGCCAGCAGCTTTACAGGGGACACTGAAGCTTTCTTT. Encoded protein: CASSFTGDTEAFF.

This clone appeared a few times. The V and J genes are TRBV27 and TRBJ1-5, with 9 bases that match TRBD1. The length of the CDR3 is 15 residues. Trimming took 5 bases from V and 3 from J; bases not matched to a gene: 5. Germline CDR1 reads MNHEY; CDR2 reads SMNVEV (reference sequence). CDR3 sequence (DNA): TGTGCCAGCAGTACCGGGACAGGGAACAATCAGCCCCAGCATTTT. This sequence encodes CASSTGTGNNQPQHF.

This chain connects TRBV3-1 (or the pseudogene TRBV3-2) to TRBJ1-2; no reliable D call. The V end was cut by 4 bases, the J end by 4 bases, with 7 bases between. CDR1 and CDR2 from the germline V gene are LGHDT and YNNKEL (reference sequence). The length of the CDR3 is 12 residues. CDR3 region: CASSRGIYGYTF. DNA of the CDR3: TGTGCCAGCAGCCGCGGAATCTATGGCTACACCTTC.

This chain connects TRBV5-5 to TRBJ1-1; D is undetermined. The CDR3 consists of 12 residues. In germline, CDR1 is SGHKS, CDR2 YYEKEE (reference sequence). V dropped 1 base and J dropped 5 bases, with 6 bases sitting between them. CDR3 loop: CASSLSLTEAFF. The DNA of the CDR3 is TGTGCCAGCAGCTTGAGTTTGACTGAAGCTTTCTTT.

This chain uses TRBV3-1 (or the pseudogene TRBV3-2) with TRBJ1-2, with 10 bases identical to TRBD1. CDR1 LGHDT and CDR2 YNNKEL come from the germline V gene (reference sequence). This CDR3 has 15 residues. The ends lost 4 bases at V and 2 bases at J; junction bases unmatched: 4. The DNA for the CDR3 is TGTGCCAGCAGCCCTCGACAGGGGGCAAACTATGGCTACACCTTC. Translating gives CASSPRQGANYGYTF.

This sequence joins TRBV5-1 and TRBJ2-1; D is undetermined. The CDR3 is 14 residues long. The germline gives CDR1 SGHRS, CDR2 YFSETQ. Trimming removed 3 bases at V and 2 bases at J, with 9 bases between. The CDR3 region has the DNA TGCGCCAGCAGCTATAGACCTCCCTACAATGAGCAGTTCTTC. Its translation: CASSYRPPYNEQFF.